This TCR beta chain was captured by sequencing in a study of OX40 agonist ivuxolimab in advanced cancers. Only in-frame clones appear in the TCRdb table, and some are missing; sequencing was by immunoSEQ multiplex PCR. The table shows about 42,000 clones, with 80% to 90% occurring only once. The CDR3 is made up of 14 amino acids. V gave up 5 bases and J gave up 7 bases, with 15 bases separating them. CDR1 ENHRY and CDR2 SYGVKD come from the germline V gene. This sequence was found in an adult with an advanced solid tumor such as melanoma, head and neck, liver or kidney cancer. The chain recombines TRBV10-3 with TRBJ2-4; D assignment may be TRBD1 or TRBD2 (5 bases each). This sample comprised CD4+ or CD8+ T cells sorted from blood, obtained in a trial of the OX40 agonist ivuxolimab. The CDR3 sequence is CAISPEGTLNIQYF. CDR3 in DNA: TGTGCCATCAGTCCAGAAGGGACCTTGAACATTCAGTACTTC.